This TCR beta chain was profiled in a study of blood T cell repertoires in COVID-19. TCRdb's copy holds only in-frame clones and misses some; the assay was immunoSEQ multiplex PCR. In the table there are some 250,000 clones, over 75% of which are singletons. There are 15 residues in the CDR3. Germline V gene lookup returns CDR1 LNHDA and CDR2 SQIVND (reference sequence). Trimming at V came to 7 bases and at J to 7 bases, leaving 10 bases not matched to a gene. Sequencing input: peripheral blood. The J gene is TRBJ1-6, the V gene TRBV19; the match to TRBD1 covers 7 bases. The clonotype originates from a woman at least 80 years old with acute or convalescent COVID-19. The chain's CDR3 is CASKPTGEVNSPLHF. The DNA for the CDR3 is TGTGCCAGTAAACCCACAGGGGAGGTGAATTCACCCCTCCACTTT. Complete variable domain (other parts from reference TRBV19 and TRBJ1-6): DGGITQSPKYLFRKEGQNVTLSCEQNLNHDAMYWYRQDPGQGLRLIYYSQIVNDFQKGDIAEGYSVSREKKESFPLTVTSAQKNPTAFYLCASKPTGEVNSPLHFGNGTRLTVT.